The 26 T cell receptor beta chains listed next were all sequenced from one sample in a study of Ad26.COV2.S vaccination and SARS-CoV-2 variants. Profiling relied on immunoSEQ multiplex PCR, and the TCRdb table lists in-frame clones only, not all of them. Of over 400,000 clones in the sample, about 92% were seen once. Specified treatment: over 15 received Ad26.COV2.S at low or high dose, single or two shots; roughly five received placebo; per-sample allocation not given. Specimen acquisition occurred on day 63 following the initial vaccine or placebo injection. Sequenced here: peripheral blood, sampled in a trial of Ad26.COV2.S vaccine versus placebo. These receptors all come from a person aged 18-60 years who received the Ad26.COV2.S COVID-19 vaccine or a placebo.

The DNA for the CDR3 is TGCGCCAGCAGCCCGGGCGTAATAGCGGGGGACACCGGGGAGCTGTTTTTT. Protein: CASSPGVIAGDTGELFF. V gene TRBV4-1 combines with J gene TRBJ2-2, with 9 bases that match TRBD2. This CDR3 spans 17 amino acids. Germline V gene data show CDR1 as MGHRA and CDR2 as YSYEKL. V shed 4 bases, J shed 3 bases, and the junction held 9 bases outside the gene matches.

The chain couples TRBV2 to TRBJ1-1; possible D gene TRBD1, 5 bases. Trimming shortened V by 8 bases and J by 1 base, and 11 bases separated the two germline ends. Germline CDR1 reads SNHLY; CDR2 reads FYNNEI. This CDR3 has 13 amino acids. CDR3 in amino acids: CASVYQGNTEAFF. Here the CDR3 DNA reads TGTGCCAGCGTTTACCAGGGGAACACTGAAGCTTTCTTT.

The chain joins TRBV7-6 to TRBJ1-5, with 10 bases matching TRBD1. Trimming at V came to 5 bases and at J to 6 bases, leaving 7 bases not matched to a gene. From germline, CDR1 is SGHVS and CDR2 FNYEAQ. This CDR3 spans 15 amino acids. The CDR3 here is CASSMTGGESQPQHF. In nucleotides, the CDR3 is TGTGCCAGCAGCATGACAGGGGGCGAGAGTCAGCCCCAGCATTTT.

This chain links TRBV7-9 with TRBJ2-5; 10 nucleotides match TRBD2. In germline, CDR1 is SEHNR, CDR2 FQNEAQ (reference sequence). The V gene end was trimmed by 1 base and the J gene end by 2 bases; junction bases not matched to a gene: 7. This CDR3 spans 17 amino acids. DNA for the CDR3: TGTGCCAGCAGCTTAGGGGGGCTAGCGGGGGCTCAAGAGACCCAGTACTTC. It translates to CASSLGGLAGAQETQYF.

V and J are TRBV4-1 and TRBJ2-4, with 12 nucleotides matching TRBD1. The CDR3 consists of 17 residues. Germline V gene data show CDR1 as MGHRA and CDR2 as YSYEKL. The junction had 10 bases not matched to a gene; V was cut back by 3 bases and J by 7 bases. The CDR3 DNA follows: TGCGCCAGCAGCCATACGCCGGGACAGGGGGCGGAGAACATTCAGTACTTC. Translating it yields CASSHTPGQGAENIQYF.

The chain carries TRBV18 and TRBJ1-1, with D maybe TRBD1 (5 bases). Germline loops: CDR1 KGHSH, CDR2 LQKENI. CDR3 size: 14 residues. V lost 5 bases to trimming and J lost 4 bases, with 14 bases between them. CDR3 bases: TGTGCCAGCTCATCCCGAGCAGGGACCACTGAAGCTTTCTTT. Protein sequence: CASSSRAGTTEAFF.

The chain uses TRBV3-1 (or the pseudogene TRBV3-2) and TRBJ2-5; no firm D call. V lost 2 bases and J 1 base, leaving 5 bases between the germline ends. Per the germline V gene, CDR1 is LGHDT and CDR2 is YNNKEL (reference sequence). This CDR3 has 13 residues. CDR3 amino acids: CASSQMSQETQYF. The CDR3 coding sequence is TGTGCCAGCAGCCAAATGTCCCAAGAGACCCAGTACTTC.

The chain couples TRBV5-1 to TRBJ2-3; a weak D match, TRBD1 (6 bases). The germline V gene has CDR1 SGHRS and CDR2 YFSETQ. The CDR3 length is 13 residues. V shed 3 bases and J shed 3 bases, with 8 bases lying between them. CDR3 sequence: CASSSQGTDTQYF. CDR3 DNA sequence: TGCGCCAGCAGCTCACAGGGTACAGATACGCAGTATTTT.

This clone occurred once. The chain is built from TRBV3-1 (or the pseudogene TRBV3-2) and TRBJ2-5; tentative D call: TRBD1 (5 bases). Trimming took 5 bases from V and 5 from J, leaving 12 bases between them. Per germline, CDR1 LGHDT and CDR2 YNNKEL (reference sequence). This CDR3 is built from 13 residues. CDR3 in DNA: TGTGCCAGCAGCGTGCAGGGATTGGAGACCCAGTACTTC. It specifies CASSVQGLETQYF.

CDR3 region: CAISPSGTVNTEAFF. In DNA, the CDR3 is TGTGCCATCAGTCCCTCGGGGACTGTAAACACTGAAGCTTTCTTT. This sequence joins TRBV10-3 and TRBJ1-1, with a possible D match to TRBD1 (5 bases). The CDR3 has 15 amino acids. Trimming took off 5 bases at V and 2 bases at J, with 15 bases between the two ends. Germline CDR1 is ENHRY and CDR2 is SYGVKD.

This sequence joins TRBV15 and TRBJ1-4; D possibly corresponds to TRBD1 (6 bases). CDR1 is LNHNV, CDR2 YYDKDF, per germline (reference sequence). Trimming pared 3 bases from V and 8 bases from J, leaving 13 bases between. This CDR3 is built from 14 residues. The CDR3 reads CATSSMRGDEKLFF. CDR3 sequence (DNA): TGTGCCACCAGCAGCATGAGGGGGGACGAAAAACTGTTTTTT.

The chain carries TRBV9 and TRBJ2-7, with D possibly TRBD1 on 6 matching bases. The CDR3 totals 14 residues. V was clipped by 4 bases and J by 5 bases, with 16 bases between them. In germline, CDR1 is SGDLS, CDR2 YYNGEE. This CDR3 reads CASSPHPRGNEQYF. As DNA, the CDR3 is TGTGCCAGCAGCCCCCACCCTAGGGGGAACGAGCAGTACTTC.

The CDR3 coding sequence is TGTGCCAGCAGCTCTAGATTTCGTGAGGGCACTGAAGCTTTCTTT. Amino acid sequence: CASSSRFREGTEAFF. The gene calls are TRBV11-2 and TRBJ1-1; D not certain. The CDR3 is made up of 15 amino acids. Trimming shortened V by 4 bases and J by 4 bases, and 16 bases separated the two germline ends. The germline V gene has CDR1 SGHAT and CDR2 FQNNGV.

The J gene is TRBJ2-7, the V gene TRBV28; 11 bases are shared with TRBD1. This CDR3 is 15 amino acids long. V lost 6 bases and J lost 3; bases outside the gene matches: 7. Germline V lookup: CDR1 MDHEN, CDR2 SYDVKM. The CDR3 DNA sequence: TGTGCCAGCAGCCTTACCGGGACAGGGGGCTACGAGCAGTACTTC. This sequence encodes CASSLTGTGGYEQYF.

The gene calls are TRBV7-8 and TRBJ2-7; D not resolved. Trimming pared 2 bases from V and 4 bases from J, leaving 3 bases between. CDR3 length: 11 amino acids. Germline loops: CDR1 SGHVS, CDR2 FQNEAQ. DNA of the CDR3: TGTGCCAGCAGCTTATTTTACGAGCAGTACTTC. Translated: CASSLFYEQYF.

The V and J genes are TRBV6-2 or TRBV6-3 and TRBJ2-1, with D hard to call. Deletions cut 1 base from V and 3 bases from J, with 10 bases between. The CDR3 totals 15 residues. Germline V gene data show CDR1 as MNHEY and CDR2 as SVGEGT. The CDR3 spells CASSYFGSVYNEQFF. DNA of the CDR3: TGTGCCAGCAGTTACTTTGGCAGCGTCTACAATGAGCAGTTCTTC.

The chain combines TRBV30 with TRBJ1-3; 7 nucleotides match TRBD1. V lost 8 bases, J lost 0 bases, and 19 bases stayed unmatched. The CDR3 runs 18 residues. The germline CDR1 and CDR2 sequences are GTSNPN and SVGIG (reference sequence). CDR3 DNA: TGTGCCGCCCCAGGCGGGCGAGGACAGGACCTCTCTGGAAACACCATATATTTT. This sequence encodes CAAPGGRGQDLSGNTIYF.

J is TRBJ1-2 and V is TRBV7-8, with D maybe TRBD1 (5 bases). CDR1 is SGHVS, CDR2 FQNEAQ, per germline. Between the trimmed V and J ends, which lost 0 bases and 8 bases, there was a span of 19 bases. The CDR3 length is 16 residues. CDR3 sequence (DNA): TGTGCCAGCAGCTTAGCCCCCGTAACAGGCCCGTGGGGCTACACCTTC. Protein sequence: CASSLAPVTGPWGYTF.

The J gene is TRBJ2-2, the V gene TRBV27; TRBD2 might be the D (6 bases). The CDR3 contains 17 residues. V dropped 2 bases and J dropped 1 base, with 14 bases sitting between them. The germline V gene has CDR1 MNHEY and CDR2 SMNVEV (reference sequence). CDR3 nucleotides: TGTGCCAGCAGTTTACTTCCGGGACTCGAGAACACCGGGGAGCTGTTTTTT. This sequence encodes CASSLLPGLENTGELFF.

The chain combines TRBV6-2 or TRBV6-3 with TRBJ1-4, with TRBD1 identical over 7 bases. The CDR3 is 14 amino acids. Losses at the gene ends were 4 bases for V and 7 bases for J; bases not matched to a gene: 6. The germline V gene encodes CDR1 MNHEY and CDR2 SVGEGT. The CDR3 DNA follows: TGTGCCAGCAGTTCCGGGACAGCTCCTGAAAAACTGTTTTTT. This translates into CASSSGTAPEKLFF.

The chain employs TRBV28 and TRBJ2-1, with 15 bases aligning to TRBD2. Germline V gives CDR1 MDHEN, CDR2 SYDVKM. The CDR3 covers 17 residues. V lost 4 bases and J lost 9; bases outside the gene matches: 10. Here the CDR3 DNA reads TGTGCCAGCAGTTCAGTCCCGGGACTAGCGGGGGGAGGTGAGCAGTTCTTC. Its protein is CASSSVPGLAGGGEQFF.

V usage is TRBV30 and J usage is TRBJ1-2, with a weak D call TRBD1 (5 bases). The V gene lost 0 bases and the J gene lost 7 bases, with 12 bases spanning the gap. Germline CDR1 reads GTSNPN; CDR2 reads SVGIG (reference sequence). This CDR3 comprises 13 residues. CDR3 protein: CAWSVYSQGGYTF. CDR3 in DNA: TGTGCCTGGAGTGTGTACAGCCAGGGTGGCTACACCTTC.

V usage is TRBV7-8 and J usage is TRBJ2-7, with 11 bases matching TRBD1. Germline lookup yields CDR1 SGHVS and CDR2 FQNEAQ. V gave up 4 bases and J gave up 0 bases; unmatched junction bases: 2. The CDR3 extends over 15 amino acids. The chain's CDR3 is CASSSGQGASYEQYF. The DNA for the CDR3 is TGTGCCAGCAGCTCCGGACAGGGGGCCTCCTACGAGCAGTACTTC.

In DNA form, the CDR3 reads TGTGCCAGCACCTACACGGACAGGGGGCGGGGAAACACCATATATTTT. Translating gives CASTYTDRGRGNTIYF. The rearrangement uses TRBV6-4 and TRBJ1-3; 11 bases align to TRBD1. The CDR3 spans 16 residues. Germline CDR1 is MRHNA and CDR2 is SNTAGT. V lost 7 bases to trimming and J lost 4 bases; unmatched junction nucleotides: 9.

This clone was observed a single time. This sequence joins TRBV24-1 and TRBJ1-6, with D perhaps matching TRBD1 (5 bases). The CDR3 is 13 amino acids. Germline V CDR1 and CDR2: KGHDR, SFDVKD. With 9 bases removed from V and 9 bases from J, the gap between germline ends came to 14 bases. DNA of the CDR3: TGTGCCACCGCCGGGGGGGTGGGTTCACCCCTCCACTTT. Amino acid sequence: CATAGGVGSPLHF.

The rearrangement uses TRBV5-6 and TRBJ2-3; D is possibly TRBD2 (5 bases). This CDR3 contains 15 residues. Germline V gene sequence: CDR1 SGHDT, CDR2 YYEEEE. V gave up 0 bases and J gave up 1 base, with 9 bases separating them. CDR3 coding DNA: TGTGCCAGCAGCTTGGTCGGACTCCGCACAGATACGCAGTATTTT. Translated, it gives CASSLVGLRTDTQYF.